The 27 T cell receptor beta chains below all came from one sample that was sequenced in a study of human T cells and chemical hapten exposure. The authors' total RNA extraction used unfractionated whole blood. One entry per CDR3 protein, called by TCRdb with MiXCR from the 5' RACE reads. Of roughly 120,000 distinct CDR3 sequences in the sample, approximately 20% were seen once. The origin of the receptors is a human donor in good health.

The V and J genes are TRBV9 and TRBJ1-4, with unresolved D. The germline CDR1 and CDR2 sequences are SGDLS and YYNGEE. V was shortened by 1 base and J by 7 bases, with 14 bases between the two germline ends. This CDR3 contains 15 residues. As DNA, the CDR3 is TGTGCCAGCAGCGTAAGATGGACGGAAGCTGAAAAACTGTTTTTT. Protein product: CASSVRWTEAEKLFF.

The rearrangement uses TRBV11-2 and TRBJ2-1; 10 bases line up with TRBD2. Looked up from germline, CDR1 is SGHAT and CDR2 is FQNNGV. Germline trimming cut 2 bases from V and 9 bases from J; bases unmatched to any gene: 10. The CDR3 spans 16 residues. The CDR3 DNA sequence: TGTGCCAGCAGCTTAATAGTGCTAGCGGGAGCGGTTGAGCAGTTCTTC. This translates into CASSLIVLAGAVEQFF.

The rearrangement links TRBV13 to TRBJ2-7, with D perhaps being TRBD1 or TRBD2 (5 bases each). V lost 1 base to trimming and J lost 6 bases, with 10 bases between them. There are 13 residues in the CDR3. Germline CDR1 is PRHDT and CDR2 is FYEKMQ (reference sequence). For the CDR3, the DNA is TGTGCCAGCAGCTTAGAATACGGGACCGAGCAGTACTTC. The encoded protein is CASSLEYGTEQYF.

The chain couples TRBV11-2 to TRBJ2-7; D remains ambiguous. V was clipped by 3 bases and J by 1 base, with 10 bases between them. The CDR3 has 14 residues. Germline CDR1 reads SGHAT; CDR2 reads FQNNGV. The CDR3 is CASSLDLLSYEQYF. As DNA, the CDR3 is TGTGCCAGCAGCTTGGATTTGCTGTCCTACGAGCAGTACTTC.

The chain links TRBV21-1 to TRBJ2-7; the table's D call, TRBD2, has no DNA check behind it. TRBV21-1 constitutes a pseudogene. The CDR3 loop spans 21 amino acids. The CDR3 here is CASSKWLAGGFCGGPSYEQYF. The CDR3 DNA reads TGTGCCAGCAGCAAATGGCTAGCGGGAGGGTTTTGCGGTGGTCCTTCCTACGAGCAGTACTTC.

This chain joins TRBV28 and TRBJ2-3, with D unclear. The CDR3 spans 15 residues. Trimming removed 11 bases at V and 2 bases at J, with 20 bases between. Germline values: CDR1 MDHEN, CDR2 SYDVKM. The CDR3 region is CAPTHRLLITDTQYF. CDR3 DNA sequence: TGTGCCCCAACTCATCGACTTCTGATCACAGATACGCAGTATTTT.

In its sample, this clonotype was seen a few times. The chain recombines TRBV12-3 or TRBV12-4 with TRBJ2-1; 7 bases map to TRBD2. The CDR3 length is 15 residues. After removal of 1 base from V and 3 bases from J, the junction contained 3 bases not matched to a gene. As DNA, the CDR3 is TGTGCCAGCAGTTTAGGTACGGGAGGCTACAATGAGCAGTTCTTC. This translates into CASSLGTGGYNEQFF.

The chain joins TRBV20-1 to TRBJ2-2; no clear D. This CDR3 is 13 amino acids long. Germline V gene lookup returns CDR1 DFQATT and CDR2 SNEGSKA (reference sequence). Deletions cut 3 bases from V and 2 bases from J, with 7 bases between. The CDR3 nucleotides are TGCAGTGCTAGGGCCGGTAACACCGGGGAGCTGTTTTTT. This encodes CSARAGNTGELFF.

This clonotype has more than one count but fewer than ten. V gene TRBV2 combines with J gene TRBJ1-5, with 8 bases that match TRBD1. The V gene's germline CDR1 is SNHLY and CDR2 FYNNEI. CDR3 length: 14 amino acids. J was trimmed by 4 bases and V by 7 bases; bases with no gene match: 6. CDR3 coding DNA: TGTGCCAGCACCGGACAGGGCCTGAATCAGCCCCAGCATTTT. This translates into CASTGQGLNQPQHF.

This clonotype was found a few times. The chain has TRBV20-1 and TRBJ1-2; no clear D gene. This CDR3 is 14 amino acids long. The germline V and J ends were trimmed by 1 base and 6 bases, with 15 bases remaining between them. Germline loops: CDR1 DFQATT, CDR2 SNEGSKA (reference sequence). Here the CDR3 reads CSARVGSFRHGYTF. Here the CDR3 DNA reads TGCAGTGCTAGAGTGGGGTCTTTCAGGCATGGCTACACCTTC.

This clonotype was counted a few times. The chain links TRBV5-1 to TRBJ1-3; no clear D. Trimming stripped 0 bases from V and 4 bases from J, with 8 bases between. CDR3 length: 14 amino acids. CDR1 is SGHRS, CDR2 YFSETQ, per germline. The chain's CDR3 is CASSLVGIGNTIYF. CDR3 bases: TGCGCCAGCAGCTTGGTGGGAATCGGAAACACCATATATTTT.

This chain connects TRBV7-8 to TRBJ1-4; the D gene is possibly TRBD1 (6 bases). The V end was cut by 1 base, the J end by 10 bases, with 7 bases between. The V gene's germline CDR1 is SGHVS and CDR2 FQNEAQ. The CDR3 has 12 residues. The CDR3 sequence is CASSLVGGKLFF. The CDR3 DNA reads as TGTGCCAGCAGCTTAGTAGGGGGAAAACTGTTTTTT.

There are a few counts of this clonotype. This chain connects TRBV4-2 to TRBJ1-3, with D possibly matching TRBD1 (6 bases). The length of the CDR3 is 15 residues. The germline V gene has CDR1 LGHNA and CDR2 YNFKEQ. Trimming took 6 bases from V and 0 from J, leaving 12 bases between them. Here the CDR3 reads CASSPDRTSGNTIYF. Written as DNA, the CDR3 is TGTGCCAGCAGTCCTGACAGGACCTCTGGAAACACCATATATTTT.

This chain joins TRBV24-1 and TRBJ2-3; D might be TRBD2 (6 bases). V lost 6 bases, J lost 6 bases, and 18 bases lay in between. This CDR3 has 15 amino acids. Germline V gene data show CDR1 as KGHDR and CDR2 as SFDVKD. The CDR3 sequence is CATSKAGPLGDTQYF. The CDR3 nucleotides read TGTGCCACCAGTAAAGCGGGCCCCTTAGGGGATACGCAGTATTTT.

The V gene is TRBV29-1, the J gene TRBJ2-1, with a possible D match to TRBD2 (5 bases). CDR1 SQVTM and CDR2 ANQGSEA come from the germline V gene. V was shortened by 5 bases and J by 0 bases, with 11 bases between the two germline ends. This CDR3 comprises 14 residues. The CDR3 nucleotides read TGCAGCGTTTCAGGACTGACCTCCTACAATGAGCAGTTCTTC. Translated: CSVSGLTSYNEQFF.

Only a few counts were recorded for this clonotype. The chain recombines TRBV20-1 with TRBJ2-7; D not resolved. Germline V gene sequence: CDR1 DFQATT, CDR2 SNEGSKA (reference sequence). V gave up 5 bases and J gave up 5 bases, with 10 bases separating them. The CDR3 totals 11 residues. CDR3 protein: CSASRRNEQYF. In DNA form, the CDR3 reads TGCAGTGCTTCTAGGAGAAACGAGCAGTACTTC.

This chain joins TRBV28 and TRBJ2-3; TRBD2 matches at 14 bases. The CDR3 runs to 15 residues. Germline CDR1 and CDR2: MDHEN and SYDVKM. The V segment lost 4 bases and the J segment 9 bases; nucleotides outside the gene matches: 6. CDR3 loop: CASSSGTSGSRTQYF. In DNA form, the CDR3 reads TGTGCCAGCAGTTCGGGGACTAGCGGGAGTCGAACGCAGTATTTT.

There are a few counts of this clonotype. The V call is TRBV5-1, the J call TRBJ1-1, with TRBD1 as a possible D gene (6 bases). The germline V gene has CDR1 SGHRS and CDR2 YFSETQ. Trimming took off 0 bases at V and 1 base at J, with 7 bases between the two ends. The length of the CDR3 is 14 residues. Here the CDR3 reads CASSLGGPNTEAFF. CDR3 nucleotides: TGCGCCAGCAGCTTGGGGGGGCCGAACACTGAAGCTTTCTTT.

This clonotype was counted only a few times. The genes are TRBV24-1 and TRBJ2-2, with a weak D call TRBD1 (6 bases). CDR1 and CDR2 (germline): KGHDR, SFDVKD. Trimming took off 1 base at V and 0 bases at J, with 14 bases between the two ends. CDR3 length: 18 amino acids. The CDR3: CATSDLTGIPSNTGELFF. The CDR3 coding sequence is TGTGCCACCAGTGATTTAACAGGGATCCCTTCGAACACCGGGGAGCTGTTTTTT.

This clonotype has just a few counts. The chain is built from TRBV3-1 and TRBJ1-2; a weak D match, TRBD1 (6 bases). The length of the CDR3 is 14 residues. V lost 4 bases and J 0 bases, leaving 9 bases between the germline ends. CDR1 is LGHDT and CDR2 is YNNKEL in the germline V gene (reference sequence). CDR3 DNA sequence: TGTGCCAGCAGCCTGAGGGGGACTAACTATGGCTACACCTTC. It encodes CASSLRGTNYGYTF.

The sample holds a few counts of this clonotype. J is TRBJ2-7 and V is TRBV7-9; TRBD1 aligns across 7 bases. The germline CDR1 and CDR2 sequences are SEHNR and FQNEAQ (reference sequence). There are 18 residues in the CDR3. Germline trimming cut 5 bases from V and 1 base from J; bases unmatched to any gene: 17. This CDR3 reads CASSLLRDSPGGSYEQYF. CDR3 bases: TGTGCCAGCAGCCTCCTCCGGGACAGCCCCGGCGGGTCCTACGAGCAGTACTTC.

The chain recombines TRBV4-1 with TRBJ2-2, with D tentatively TRBD2 (6 bases). Per the germline V gene, CDR1 is MGHRA and CDR2 is YSYEKL. This CDR3 contains 15 residues. V dropped 3 bases and J dropped 5 bases, with 13 bases sitting between them. The CDR3 loop reads CASSQRFGGTGELFF. The DNA of the CDR3 is TGCGCCAGCAGCCAGAGGTTTGGGGGGACCGGGGAGCTGTTTTTT.

The rearrangement links TRBV29-1 to TRBJ2-3; a possible D gene is TRBD2 (5 bases). Germline-derived CDR1 and CDR2 are SQVTM and ANQGSEA. With 7 bases removed from V and 0 bases from J, the gap between germline ends came to 5 bases. CDR3 length: 11 residues. The CDR3 sequence is CSGTSTDTQYF. The CDR3 DNA follows: TGCAGCGGGACTAGCACAGATACGCAGTATTTT.

The chain's CDR3 is CASSNGSGNTIYF. CDR3 in DNA: TGTGCCAGCAGCAACGGGTCTGGAAACACCATATATTTT. J is TRBJ1-3 and V is TRBV21-1. TRBV21-1 is annotated as a pseudogene. This CDR3 contains 13 residues.

This clonotype was detected a few times. CDR3 in amino acids: CASSSRGQNSNYGYTF. The CDR3 nucleotides are TGTGCCAGCAGCTCACGGGGACAGAACTCTAACTATGGCTACACCTTC. The chain recombines TRBV9 with TRBJ1-2; 7 nucleotides match TRBD1. V was clipped by 4 bases and J by 0 bases; unmatched bases: 9. Germline CDR1 and CDR2: SGDLS and YYNGEE. The CDR3 is 16 amino acids.

The chain employs TRBV12-3 or TRBV12-4 and TRBJ1-5, with a weak D call TRBD1 (6 bases). V lost 6 bases to trimming and J lost 0 bases, with 12 bases between them. This CDR3 has 15 residues. CDR3 residues: CASSPSGASNQPQHF. CDR3 DNA sequence: TGTGCCAGCAGCCCCTCGGGGGCTAGCAATCAGCCCCAGCATTTT.

The chain joins TRBV20-1 to TRBJ2-7; possible D gene TRBD2, 5 bases. CDR3 length: 11 amino acids. V was pared by 7 bases and J by 0 bases, with 7 bases between. Germline CDR1 is DFQATT and CDR2 is SNEGSKA (reference sequence). The chain's CDR3 is CSVGSSYEQYF. The DNA for the CDR3 is TGCAGTGTAGGGAGCTCCTACGAGCAGTACTTC.